This is a list of T cell receptor beta chains from one sample in a study of shared clonotypes between healthy human individuals. Sequencing used immunoSEQ multiplex PCR; TCRdb keeps in-frame clones, though not all of them. The sample gives more than 2 million clones, roughly 95% of which show up once; roughly 1.1% is in the top ten. The sample comprised naive CD8+ T cells sorted from blood. All receptors derive from a young man in good health. The CDR3 runs from the conserved cysteine through the conserved F or W. Fields, in order: D gene, J gene, clone size, V gene, CDR3 DNA, CDR3 protein. The D gene is left open where the match is weak. Size is omitted from some rows. Given values are once, few, many or a class for expanded clones.

D gene: TRBD1; J gene: TRBJ1-4; clone size: once; V gene: TRBV12-5; CDR3 DNA: TGTGCTAGTGGTTCGACCCGCGGGACAGGGTTAATCGTAAAACTGTTTTTT; CDR3 protein: CASGSTRGTGLIVKLFF
D gene: .; J gene: TRBJ2-1; clone size: .; V gene: TRBV4-3; CDR3 DNA: TGCGCCAGCAGCCAAGGAGCAGGAGCCTTTGAGCAGTTCTTC; CDR3 protein: CASSQGAGAFEQFF
D gene: .; J gene: TRBJ1-4; clone size: .; V gene: TRBV28; CDR3 DNA: TGTGCCAGCAGTTTGACAGTAGATAATGAAAAACTGTTTTTT; CDR3 protein: CASSLTVDNEKLFF
D gene: .; J gene: TRBJ1-1; clone size: few; V gene: TRBV9; CDR3 DNA: TGTGCCAGCAGCGTGGGAGGAGACACTGAAGCTTTCTTT; CDR3 protein: CASSVGGDTEAFF
D gene: TRBD2; J gene: TRBJ2-5; clone size: .; V gene: TRBV7-9; CDR3 DNA: TGTGCCAGCAGCCCACGGGACTACGTCCAAGAGACCCAGTACTTC; CDR3 protein: CASSPRDYVQETQYF
D gene: .; J gene: TRBJ1-5; clone size: .; V gene: TRBV9; CDR3 DNA: TGTGCCAGCAGCGTAGGGACGAATCAGCCCCAGCATTTT; CDR3 protein: CASSVGTNQPQHF
D gene: TRBD1; J gene: TRBJ1-1; clone size: .; V gene: TRBV30; CDR3 DNA: TGTGCCTGGAGGGGGACCGGGACAGGGGGCACTGAAGCTTTCTTT; CDR3 protein: CAWRGTGTGGTEAFF
D gene: .; J gene: TRBJ2-7; clone size: .; V gene: TRBV4-1; CDR3 DNA: TGCGCCAGCAGCCCTCTGGTAACCGGCCCCTACGAGCAGTACTTC; CDR3 protein: CASSPLVTGPYEQYF
D gene: .; J gene: TRBJ2-2; clone size: .; V gene: TRBV6-5; CDR3 DNA: TGTGCCAGCAGTTGGCTGGCAGGGGTTAACGGGGAGCTGTTTTTT; CDR3 protein: CASSWLAGVNGELFF
D gene: TRBD1; J gene: TRBJ1-2; clone size: .; V gene: TRBV27; CDR3 DNA: TGTGCCAGCAGGCAGGGGGCTACAGCCTACACCTTC; CDR3 protein: CASRQGATAYTF
D gene: TRBD1; J gene: TRBJ2-2; clone size: .; V gene: TRBV27; CDR3 DNA: TGTGCCACCGCGGGCCATACAGGGGGCGCGGACACCGGGGAGCTGTTTTTT; CDR3 protein: CATAGHTGGADTGELFF
D gene: .; J gene: TRBJ2-5; clone size: .; V gene: TRBV7-2; CDR3 DNA: TGTGCCCTGGGGGAGACCCAGTACTTC; CDR3 protein: CALGETQYF
D gene: TRBD2; J gene: TRBJ2-7; clone size: .; V gene: TRBV5-4; CDR3 DNA: TGTGCCAGCAGTTCCGGGACTAGCGGGTCCTCCTACGAGCAGTACTTC; CDR3 protein: CASSSGTSGSSYEQYF
D gene: TRBD1; J gene: TRBJ1-2; clone size: .; V gene: TRBV6-1; CDR3 DNA: TGTGCCAGCAGTGAAGGACAGGGTTATGGCTACACCTTC; CDR3 protein: CASSEGQGYGYTF
D gene: .; J gene: TRBJ1-1; clone size: .; V gene: TRBV5-6; CDR3 DNA: TGTGCCAGCAGCTGGGAGACAGGCACTGAAGCTTTCTTT; CDR3 protein: CASSWETGTEAFF
D gene: TRBD2; J gene: TRBJ2-1; clone size: once; V gene: TRBV5-1; CDR3 DNA: TGCGCCAGCAGTCGACTAGCGGGGGGCCCTTTTGATGAGCAGTTCTTC; CDR3 protein: CASSRLAGGPFDEQFF
D gene: .; J gene: TRBJ2-7; clone size: once; V gene: TRBV28; CDR3 DNA: TGTGCCAGCAGTGTGCCGTCCTACGAGCAGTACTTC; CDR3 protein: CASSVPSYEQYF
D gene: .; J gene: TRBJ1-2; clone size: .; V gene: TRBV29-1; CDR3 DNA: TGCAGCGTTGAAGATGGGACACCTTATGGCTACACCTTC; CDR3 protein: CSVEDGTPYGYTF
D gene: .; J gene: TRBJ1-3; clone size: .; V gene: TRBV7-9; CDR3 DNA: TGTGCCAGCAGCTCCGCGGACATTGGAAACACCATATATTTT; CDR3 protein: CASSSADIGNTIYF
D gene: .; J gene: TRBJ2-7; clone size: .; V gene: TRBV11-1; CDR3 DNA: TGTGCCATACGGGACACTGGCAGCGAGCAGTACTTC; CDR3 protein: CAIRDTGSEQYF
D gene: TRBD2; J gene: TRBJ2-5; clone size: few; V gene: TRBV5-4; CDR3 DNA: TGTGCCAGCAGCTCCCTAGCGGGGGGACAAGAGACCCAGTACTTC; CDR3 protein: CASSSLAGGQETQYF
D gene: .; J gene: TRBJ2-3; clone size: .; V gene: TRBV6-1; CDR3 DNA: TGTGCCAGCAGTGAACCCCAGCAAGATACGCAGTATTTT; CDR3 protein: CASSEPQQDTQYF
D gene: TRBD1; J gene: TRBJ1-1; clone size: .; V gene: TRBV25-1; CDR3 DNA: TGTGCCAGCAGTAAATTGTCAGGGGGGTGGACTGAAGCTTTCTTT; CDR3 protein: CASSKLSGGWTEAFF
D gene: .; J gene: TRBJ1-2; clone size: .; V gene: TRBV6-5; CDR3 DNA: TGTGCCAGCAGTTACGGGGAGGGCGGCGGCTACACCTTC; CDR3 protein: CASSYGEGGGYTF
D gene: TRBD1; J gene: TRBJ2-7; clone size: .; V gene: TRBV27; CDR3 DNA: TGTGCCAGCAGTCAAACAGGGGGCGAGCAGTACTTC; CDR3 protein: CASSQTGGEQYF
D gene: TRBD2; J gene: TRBJ2-7; clone size: .; V gene: TRBV7-6; CDR3 DNA: TGTGCCAGCAGCTTTAGCGGGAGCTTGGATGAGCAGTACTTC; CDR3 protein: CASSFSGSLDEQYF
D gene: .; J gene: TRBJ2-7; clone size: .; V gene: TRBV9; CDR3 DNA: TGTGCCAGCAGCGTCGGACTGTTATACGAGCAGTACTTC; CDR3 protein: CASSVGLLYEQYF
D gene: TRBD1; J gene: TRBJ1-6; clone size: few; V gene: TRBV6-1; CDR3 DNA: TGTGCCAGCAGTGAACAAGGACAGGGATCACCCCTCCACTTT; CDR3 protein: CASSEQGQGSPLHF
D gene: .; J gene: TRBJ2-1; clone size: .; V gene: TRBV5-4; CDR3 DNA: TGTGCCAGCAGCTCTAGAGAATACAATGAGCAGTTCTTC; CDR3 protein: CASSSREYNEQFF
D gene: .; J gene: TRBJ2-7; clone size: .; V gene: TRBV27; CDR3 DNA: TGTGCCAGCAGTATTACAGGGTTCCAGTACTTC; CDR3 protein: CASSITGFQYF
D gene: .; J gene: TRBJ1-5; clone size: few; V gene: TRBV4-1; CDR3 DNA: TGCGCCAGCAGCCATGAAGACAGCTTCAATCAGCCCCAGCATTTT; CDR3 protein: CASSHEDSFNQPQHF
D gene: .; J gene: TRBJ1-4; clone size: .; V gene: TRBV7-9; CDR3 DNA: TGTGCCAGCAGCTTAGCGCGGGCAGGGGATGAAAAACTGTTTTTT; CDR3 protein: CASSLARAGDEKLFF
D gene: .; J gene: TRBJ1-1; clone size: once; V gene: TRBV28; CDR3 DNA: TGTGCCAGCAGTCTAACGGACAACACTGAAGCTTTCTTT; CDR3 protein: CASSLTDNTEAFF
D gene: .; J gene: TRBJ2-7; clone size: .; V gene: TRBV5-6; CDR3 DNA: TGTGCCAGCAGCTTTTGGGGGCGCCCCGAGCAGTACTTC; CDR3 protein: CASSFWGRPEQYF
D gene: .; J gene: TRBJ2-3; clone size: .; V gene: TRBV5-1; CDR3 DNA: TGCGCCAGCAGCTTGGCCGGGGCAGTAGATACGCAGTATTTT; CDR3 protein: CASSLAGAVDTQYF
D gene: .; J gene: TRBJ1-2; clone size: .; V gene: TRBV5-6; CDR3 DNA: TGTGCCAGCAGCTTGGCGCTCCAGGGACTAATCAGACATGGCTACACCTTC; CDR3 protein: CASSLALQGLIRHGYTF
D gene: .; J gene: TRBJ1-3; clone size: .; V gene: TRBV30; CDR3 DNA: TGTGCCTGGAATCACGGCATCGACGGAATCTCTGGAAACACCATATATTTT; CDR3 protein: CAWNHGIDGISGNTIYF
D gene: .; J gene: TRBJ2-1; clone size: .; V gene: TRBV2; CDR3 DNA: TGTGCCAGCACCCCTGGTCGGCGGAGGAGCTCCTACAATGAGCAGTTCTTC; CDR3 protein: CASTPGRRRSSYNEQFF
D gene: .; J gene: TRBJ2-7; clone size: .; V gene: TRBV4-3; CDR3 DNA: TGCGCCAGCAGCCAAGATCTTGGCAGGGGCTACGAGCAGTACTTC; CDR3 protein: CASSQDLGRGYEQYF
D gene: TRBD2; J gene: TRBJ2-1; clone size: .; V gene: TRBV7-8; CDR3 DNA: TGTGCCAGCAGCTTCTCCGGGACTAGCGTCCCCCCCTACAATGAGCAGTTCTTC; CDR3 protein: CASSFSGTSVPPYNEQFF
D gene: TRBD2; J gene: TRBJ2-3; clone size: once; V gene: TRBV10-3; CDR3 DNA: TGTGCCATCAGTGAGTCCCGGCTAGCGGGAGGGTTGGCGCAGTATTTT; CDR3 protein: CAISESRLAGGLAQYF
D gene: .; J gene: TRBJ2-7; clone size: .; V gene: TRBV7-9; CDR3 DNA: TGTGCCAGCAGCCAAACCTCGGGTGGAACCTCCTACGAGCAGTACTTC; CDR3 protein: CASSQTSGGTSYEQYF
D gene: .; J gene: TRBJ2-5; clone size: .; V gene: TRBV5-4; CDR3 DNA: TGTGCCAGCAGCTTGGTGGGGGGTCCAGAGACCCAGTACTTC; CDR3 protein: CASSLVGGPETQYF
D gene: .; J gene: TRBJ2-7; clone size: .; V gene: TRBV9; CDR3 DNA: TGTGCCAGCAGCGCCGGAGCTACCTACGAGCAGTACTTC; CDR3 protein: CASSAGATYEQYF
D gene: .; J gene: TRBJ2-3; clone size: .; V gene: TRBV28; CDR3 DNA: TGTGCCAGCAGTTTAGCTACCGGCGAGACAGATACGCAGTATTTT; CDR3 protein: CASSLATGETDTQYF
D gene: TRBD2; J gene: TRBJ2-1; clone size: .; V gene: TRBV7-9; CDR3 DNA: TGTGCCAGCAGCCCCTCTAGCGGGAGGAACTACAATGAGCAGTTCTTC; CDR3 protein: CASSPSSGRNYNEQFF